A single TCR beta chain is shown here with its context. V was clipped by 5 bases and J by 4 bases, with 15 bases between them. This CDR3 has 15 amino acids. Looked up from germline, CDR1 is ENHRY and CDR2 is SYGVKD. Samples came from healthy bone marrow donors. This entry belongs to a study of cytomegalovirus exposure and HLA in healthy donors. In the study overall: An early release of data contained 80 million to 85 million unique TCRs, which came from HLA-typed donors.

The primer mix had 60 Vbeta and 13 Jbeta primers. The data were produced by immunoSEQ multiplex PCR, yet TCRdb's version contains in-frame clones alone and is incomplete. In the table there are 130,000 to 150,000 clones, 75% to 80% of which are singletons. This sequence was found in a woman in her 30s in good health and CMV-seronegative. The chain carries TRBV10-3 and TRBJ1-3, with D perhaps TRBD1 (5 bases). Sequenced: PBMCs. CDR3 residues: CAISSREGVGNTIYF. DNA of the CDR3: TGTGCCATCAGTAGCAGGGAAGGAGTGGGAAACACCATATATTTT.